This T cell receptor beta chain was sequenced during a study of T cell repertoires in cytomegalovirus infection. Study in general: CMV infection together with matching HLA type was indicated by public TCR beta signatures.

Study-level results: Frequencies of public TCR beta families were cumulated, and this identified carriers of CMV plus the relevant HLA. CMV-specific HLA-C-restricted TCR beta clonotypes dominated the ex vivo response.

This CDR3 has 13 residues. Germline lookup yields CDR1 MNHNY and CDR2 SVGAGI (reference sequence). The ends were cut back, 6 bases at V and 0 bases at J, with 8 bases in the middle. Concerning this clonotype: Its antigen is not known.

One entry per CDR3 protein results from TCRdb running MiXCR on the reads. The data contain hundreds of thousands of distinct CDR3 sequences, about 39% of them singletons. The sequence derives from a human donor in good health (CMV status not recorded). Some clones in this sample may be carry-over from other donors' samples. The rearrangement links TRBV6-6 to TRBJ1-1, with no clear D. The material was cultured PBMCs, obtained from culture after CMV antigen stimulation. CDR3 region: CASRGSMNTEAFF. Here the CDR3 DNA reads TGTGCCAGCAGGGGCAGCATGAACACTGAAGCTTTCTTT.